This entry describes one T cell receptor beta chain. Its antigen is currently unknown. The sample is drawn from a study of blood T cells in healthy people across ages. CDR3 length equals 16 residues. Trimming stripped 0 bases from V and 4 bases from J, with 16 bases between. Germline V gives CDR1 SGHRS, CDR2 YFSETQ. A second PCR, run for roughly 7 to 12 cycles, used a sample-barcoded 5' primer plus a J-beta primer mix. TCRdb re-called the 5' RACE reads through MiXCR, storing one row per CDR3 protein. This sample has roughly 1,100,000 distinct CDR3 sequences, with 25% found just once. Study-wide results and limits: The recorded TCR beta diversity per million T cells decreased in a roughly linear manner with age. Both naive CD4+ cell counts and diversity were greater in long-lived donors than in aged donors.

These data also featured in a second study, about T cells of mothers and their children. That source notes: Second-round PCR products received sample barcodes and 2-4 random nucleotides from the M1S primer.

The sequenced material came from blood. The sequence was collected from a girl under 10 years old in good health. The rearrangement uses TRBV5-1 and TRBJ2-5; D is unresolved. The CDR3 DNA sequence: TGCGCCAGCAGCTTGGGGCGACCCGATATGCGAGAGACCCAGTACTTC. Translating gives CASSLGRPDMRETQYF.